This TCR beta chain was identified in a study of T cells after yellow fever vaccination. Looking at the study overall: Low-cell-number fractions underwent preparation using SMART-Seq v4 Ultra Low Input. Study-level findings and limits: Booster sampling recovered most clones from primary vaccination (about 97% CD4, roughly 88% CD8).

Using its own MiXCR run on the 5' RACE reads, TCRdb lists one record per CDR3 protein. In the table there are just under 600,000 distinct CDR3 sequences, about 13% of which are singletons. The CDR3 is 13 amino acids. Germline V gives CDR1 DFQATT, CDR2 SNEGSKA (reference sequence). The ends were cut back, 6 bases at V and 0 bases at J, with 10 bases in the middle. A few counts support this clonotype. Its antigen remains unidentified. The TCR sequence derives from a man aged 30 to 45 who received the YFV17D yellow fever vaccine. The V gene is TRBV20-1, the J gene TRBJ2-3; possible D gene TRBD2, 6 bases. The material sequenced was PBMCs, taken on the day of the yellow fever booster vaccination. CDR3 sequence reads: CSAVAGSTDTQYF. CDR3 sequence (DNA): TGCAGTGCGGTGGCGGGGAGCACAGATACGCAGTATTTT.